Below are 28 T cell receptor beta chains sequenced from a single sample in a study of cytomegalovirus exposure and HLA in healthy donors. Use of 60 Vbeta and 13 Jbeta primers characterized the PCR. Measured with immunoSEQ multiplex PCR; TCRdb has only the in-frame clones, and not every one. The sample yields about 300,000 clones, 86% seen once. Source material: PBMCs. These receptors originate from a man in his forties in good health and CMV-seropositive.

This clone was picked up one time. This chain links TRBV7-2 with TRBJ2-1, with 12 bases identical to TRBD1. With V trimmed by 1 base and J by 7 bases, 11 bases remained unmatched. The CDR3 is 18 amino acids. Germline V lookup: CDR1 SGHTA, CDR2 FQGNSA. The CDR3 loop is CASSLGFRRDRGQNEQFF. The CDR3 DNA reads TGTGCCAGCAGCTTAGGGTTTCGGCGGGACAGGGGGCAAAATGAGCAGTTCTTC.

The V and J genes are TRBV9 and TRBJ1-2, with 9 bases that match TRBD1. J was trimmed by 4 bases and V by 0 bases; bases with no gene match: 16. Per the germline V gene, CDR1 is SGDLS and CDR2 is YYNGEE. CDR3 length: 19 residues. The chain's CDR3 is CASSVARDREGVGSYGYTF. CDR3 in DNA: TGTGCCAGCAGCGTAGCGAGGGACAGGGAGGGCGTTGGGTCCTATGGCTACACCTTC.

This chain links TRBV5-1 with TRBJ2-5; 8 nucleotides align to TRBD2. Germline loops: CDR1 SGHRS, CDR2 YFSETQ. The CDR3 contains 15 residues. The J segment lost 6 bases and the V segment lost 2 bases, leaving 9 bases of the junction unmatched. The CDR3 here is CASSLATSGSQTQYF. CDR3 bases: TGCGCCAGCAGCTTAGCGACAAGCGGGAGTCAGACCCAGTACTTC. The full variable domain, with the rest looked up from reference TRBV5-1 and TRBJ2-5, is KAGVTQTPRYLIKTRGQQVTLSCSPISGHRSVSWYQQTPGQGLQFLFEYFSETQRNKGNFPGRFSGRQFSNSRSEMNVSTLELGDSALYLCASSLATSGSQTQYFGPGTRLLVL.

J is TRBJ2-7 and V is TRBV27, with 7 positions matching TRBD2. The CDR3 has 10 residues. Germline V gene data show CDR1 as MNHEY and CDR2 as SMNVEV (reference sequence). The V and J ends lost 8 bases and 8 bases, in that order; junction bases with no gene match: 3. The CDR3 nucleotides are TGTGCCAGCGGCGGGAGTAAGCAGTACTTC. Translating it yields CASGGSKQYF.

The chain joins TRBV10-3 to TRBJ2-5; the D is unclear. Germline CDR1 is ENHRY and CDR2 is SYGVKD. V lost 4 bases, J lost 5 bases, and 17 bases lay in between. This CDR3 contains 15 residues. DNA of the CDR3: TGTGCCATCAGTGCCCTCCCGGAGCAGCCGGAGACCCAGTACTTC. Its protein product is CAISALPEQPETQYF.

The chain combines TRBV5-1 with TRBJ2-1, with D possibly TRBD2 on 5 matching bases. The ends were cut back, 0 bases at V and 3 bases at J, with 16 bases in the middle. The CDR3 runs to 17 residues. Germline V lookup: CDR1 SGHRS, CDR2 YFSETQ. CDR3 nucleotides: TGCGCCAGCAGCTTGGGGGTTAGCGCAACCTTCTACAATGAGCAGTTCTTC. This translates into CASSLGVSATFYNEQFF.

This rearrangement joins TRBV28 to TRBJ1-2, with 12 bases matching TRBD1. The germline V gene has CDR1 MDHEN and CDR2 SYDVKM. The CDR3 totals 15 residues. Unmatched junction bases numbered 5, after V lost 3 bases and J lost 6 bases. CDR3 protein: CASSFGDRGQDGYTF. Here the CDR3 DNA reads TGTGCCAGCAGTTTTGGGGACAGGGGGCAGGATGGCTACACCTTC.

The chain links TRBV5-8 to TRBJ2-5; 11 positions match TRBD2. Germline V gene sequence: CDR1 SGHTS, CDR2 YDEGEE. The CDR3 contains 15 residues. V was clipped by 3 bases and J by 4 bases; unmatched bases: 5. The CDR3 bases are TGTGCCAGCAGCTCTAGACTAGCGGGAACAGAGACCCAGTACTTC. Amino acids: CASSSRLAGTETQYF.

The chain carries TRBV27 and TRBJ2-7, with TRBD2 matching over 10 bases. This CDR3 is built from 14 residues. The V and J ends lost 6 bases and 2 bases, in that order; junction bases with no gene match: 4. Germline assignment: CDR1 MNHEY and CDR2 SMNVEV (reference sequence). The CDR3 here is CASSGLAVPYEQYF. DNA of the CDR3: TGTGCCAGCAGCGGACTAGCGGTACCCTACGAGCAGTACTTC.

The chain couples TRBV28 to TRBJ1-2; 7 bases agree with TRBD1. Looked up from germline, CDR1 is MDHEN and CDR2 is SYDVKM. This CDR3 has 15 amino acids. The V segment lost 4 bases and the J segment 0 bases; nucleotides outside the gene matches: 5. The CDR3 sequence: CASSSTGPTNYGYTF. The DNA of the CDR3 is TGTGCCAGCAGTTCGACAGGGCCGACTAACTATGGCTACACCTTC.

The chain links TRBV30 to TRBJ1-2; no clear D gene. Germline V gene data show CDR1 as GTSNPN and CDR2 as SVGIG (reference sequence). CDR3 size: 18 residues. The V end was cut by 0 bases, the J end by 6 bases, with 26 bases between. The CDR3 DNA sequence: TGTGCCTGGAGTGTACGGTTTGTCCAGGCCCTAAGAACAGATGGCTACACCTTC. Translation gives CAWSVRFVQALRTDGYTF.

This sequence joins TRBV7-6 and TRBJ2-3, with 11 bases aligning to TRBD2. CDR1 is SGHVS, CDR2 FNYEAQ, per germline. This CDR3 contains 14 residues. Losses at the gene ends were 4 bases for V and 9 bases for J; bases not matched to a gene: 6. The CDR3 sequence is CASSSRLAGRTQYF. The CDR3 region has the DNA TGTGCCAGCAGCTCAAGACTAGCGGGACGAACGCAGTATTTT.

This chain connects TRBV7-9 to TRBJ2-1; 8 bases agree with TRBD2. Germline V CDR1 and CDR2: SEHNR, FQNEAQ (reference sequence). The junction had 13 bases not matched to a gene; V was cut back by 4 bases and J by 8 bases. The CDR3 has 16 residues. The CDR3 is CASSSSRTGGPHEQFF. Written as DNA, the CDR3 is TGTGCCAGCAGCTCAAGCAGGACGGGAGGGCCACATGAGCAGTTCTTC.

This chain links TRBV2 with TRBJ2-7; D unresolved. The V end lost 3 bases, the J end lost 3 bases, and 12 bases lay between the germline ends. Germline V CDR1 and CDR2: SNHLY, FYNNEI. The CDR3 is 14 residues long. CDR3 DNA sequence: TGTGCCAGCAGTGAGTATCAGCGAGACTACGAGCAGTACTTC. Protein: CASSEYQRDYEQYF. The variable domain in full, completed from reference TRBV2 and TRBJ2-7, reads EPEVTQTPSHQVTQMGQEVILRCVPISNHLYFYWYRQILGQKVEFLVSFYNNEISEKSEIFDDQFSVERPDGSNFTLKIRSTKLEDSAMYFCASSEYQRDYEQYFGPGTRLTVT.

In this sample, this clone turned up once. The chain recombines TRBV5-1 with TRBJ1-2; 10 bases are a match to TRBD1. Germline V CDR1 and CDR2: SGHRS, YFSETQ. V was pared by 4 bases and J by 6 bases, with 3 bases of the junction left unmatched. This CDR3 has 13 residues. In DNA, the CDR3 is TGCGCCAGCAGCCTGGACAGGGGGGATGGCTACACCTTC. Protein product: CASSLDRGDGYTF.

This CDR3 is CASSLEGQTYNEQFF. In DNA, the CDR3 is TGTGCCAGCAGCTTAGAGGGACAGACCTACAATGAGCAGTTCTTC. J is TRBJ2-1 and V is TRBV7-2; TRBD1 aligns across 7 bases. The V segment lost 1 base and the J segment 2 bases; nucleotides outside the gene matches: 2. CDR3 size: 15 residues. Germline CDR1 reads SGHTA; CDR2 reads FQGNSA.

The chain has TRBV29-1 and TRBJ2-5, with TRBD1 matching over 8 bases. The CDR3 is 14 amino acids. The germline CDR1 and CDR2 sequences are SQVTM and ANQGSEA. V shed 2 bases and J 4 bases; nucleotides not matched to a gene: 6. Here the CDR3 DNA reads TGCAGCGTTGAACGACAGGGGCGGGCAGAGACCCAGTACTTC. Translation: CSVERQGRAETQYF. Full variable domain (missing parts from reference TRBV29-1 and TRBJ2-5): SAVISQKPSRDICQRGTSLTIQCQVDSQVTMMFWYRQQPGQSLTLIATANQGSEATYESGFVIDKFPISRPNLTFSTLTVSNMSPEDSSIYLCSVERQGRAETQYFGPGTRLLVL.

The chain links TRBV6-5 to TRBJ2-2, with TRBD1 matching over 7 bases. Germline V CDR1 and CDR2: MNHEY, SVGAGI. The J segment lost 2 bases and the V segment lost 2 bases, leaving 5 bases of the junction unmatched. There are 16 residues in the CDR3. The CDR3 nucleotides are TGTGCCAGCAGTTACACACGACAGGGAAACACCGGGGAGCTGTTTTTT. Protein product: CASSYTRQGNTGELFF.

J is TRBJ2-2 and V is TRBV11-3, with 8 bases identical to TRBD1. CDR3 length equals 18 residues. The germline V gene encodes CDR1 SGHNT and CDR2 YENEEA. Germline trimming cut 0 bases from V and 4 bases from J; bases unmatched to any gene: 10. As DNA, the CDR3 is TGTGCCAGCAGCTTAGATAAGTGGGGACAGGCAGTCACCGGGGAGCTGTTTTTT. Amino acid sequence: CASSLDKWGQAVTGELFF.

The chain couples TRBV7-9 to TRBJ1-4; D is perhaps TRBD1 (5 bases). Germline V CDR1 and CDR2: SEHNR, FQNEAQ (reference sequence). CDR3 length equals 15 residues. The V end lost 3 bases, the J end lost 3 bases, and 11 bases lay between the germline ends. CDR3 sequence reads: CASSFGDRANEKLFF. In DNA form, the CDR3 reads TGTGCCAGCAGCTTTGGCGACAGAGCTAATGAAAAACTGTTTTTT. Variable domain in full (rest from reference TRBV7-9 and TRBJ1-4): DTGVSQNPRHKITKRGQNVTFRCDPISEHNRLYWYRQTLGQGPEFLTYFQNEAQLEKSRLLSDRFSAERPKGSFSTLEIQRTEQGDSAMYLCASSFGDRANEKLFFGSGTQLSVL.

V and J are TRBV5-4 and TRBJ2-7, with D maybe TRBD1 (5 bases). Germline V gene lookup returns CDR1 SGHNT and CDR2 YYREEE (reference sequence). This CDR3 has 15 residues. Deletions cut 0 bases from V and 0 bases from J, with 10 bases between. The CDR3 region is CASSLGGGLSYEQYF. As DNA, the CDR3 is TGTGCCAGCAGCTTGGGGGGCGGCCTCTCCTACGAGCAGTACTTC.

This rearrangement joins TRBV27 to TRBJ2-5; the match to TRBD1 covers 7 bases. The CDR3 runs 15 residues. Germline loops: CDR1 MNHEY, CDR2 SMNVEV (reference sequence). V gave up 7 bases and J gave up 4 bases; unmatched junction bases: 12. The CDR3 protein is CASNDQGGSRETQYF. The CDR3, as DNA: TGTGCCAGCAACGATCAAGGGGGCTCGCGAGAGACCCAGTACTTC.

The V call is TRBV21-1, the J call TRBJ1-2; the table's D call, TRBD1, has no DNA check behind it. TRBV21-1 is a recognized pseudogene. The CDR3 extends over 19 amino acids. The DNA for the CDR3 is TGTGCCAGCAGCTCAGAGGAGGCGACAGGGGGCTCTATAGGGTATGGCTACACCTTC. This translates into CASSSEEATGGSIGYGYTF.

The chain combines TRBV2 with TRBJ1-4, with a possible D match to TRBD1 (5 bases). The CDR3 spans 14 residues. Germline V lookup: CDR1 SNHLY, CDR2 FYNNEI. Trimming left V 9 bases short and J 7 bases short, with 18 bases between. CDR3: CASFNNQGGEKLFF. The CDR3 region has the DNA TGTGCCAGTTTTAACAACCAGGGAGGTGAAAAACTGTTTTTT.

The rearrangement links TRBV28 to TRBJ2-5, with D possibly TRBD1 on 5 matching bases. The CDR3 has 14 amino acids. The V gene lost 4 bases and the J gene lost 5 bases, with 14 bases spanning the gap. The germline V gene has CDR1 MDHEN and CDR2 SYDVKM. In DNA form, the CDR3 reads TGTGCCAGCAGTTCCCGCAGGGCTCGGGAGACCCAGTACTTC. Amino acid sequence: CASSSRRARETQYF.

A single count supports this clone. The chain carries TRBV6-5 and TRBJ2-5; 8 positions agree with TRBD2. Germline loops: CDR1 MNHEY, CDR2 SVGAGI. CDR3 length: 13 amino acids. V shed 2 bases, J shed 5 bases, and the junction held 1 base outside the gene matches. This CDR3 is CASSYPGGETQYF. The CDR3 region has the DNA TGTGCCAGCAGTTACCCGGGGGGGGAGACCCAGTACTTC.

The CDR3 nucleotides read TGCGCCAGCAGCTTTGGCAGGCCACCTAAGTCCTCTGGCTACACCTTC. This translates into CASSFGRPPKSSGYTF. The V gene is TRBV5-1, the J gene TRBJ1-2; D gene unclear. The CDR3 has 16 amino acids. Germline CDR1 SGHRS, CDR2 YFSETQ. Trimming removed 2 bases at V and 7 bases at J, with 21 bases between.

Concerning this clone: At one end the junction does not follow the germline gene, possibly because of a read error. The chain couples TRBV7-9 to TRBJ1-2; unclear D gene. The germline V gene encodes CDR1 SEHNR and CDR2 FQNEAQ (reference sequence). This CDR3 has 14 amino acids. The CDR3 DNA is TGTTCCAGCAGCTCCCGGGAGCACCTCTATGGCTACACCTTC. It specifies CSSSSREHLYGYTF.